The clone carrying this TCR beta chain was seen repeatedly, ten times or more. Its target is not known. The source of the sample is a study of T cells in Graves' hyperthyroidism and ophthalmopathy. Clinical symptoms, serum thyroxine, TRAb, thyroid ultrasound and orbital computed tomography established diagnosis. RNA transcripts provided the source from which TCR beta CDR3 regions were amplified. HTBI primers were the set used in a first-round RT-PCR of the TCR CDR3. A single record per CDR3 protein comes from TCRdb applying MiXCR to the multiplex PCR reads. The repertoire has under 500,000 distinct CDR3 sequences, about an eighth of them found once; the top ten carry 25% to 30%. The J segment lost 4 bases and the V segment lost 5 bases, leaving 7 bases of the junction unmatched. The CDR3 runs 15 residues. Germline V gene sequence: CDR1 SGHNT, CDR2 YENEEA. Study-level points and caveats: Most thyroid clonotypes expanded above 0.001 were also detected in blood. Progression to ophthalmopathy was predicted a median of 6.5 months early.

Sequences were obtained from blood. The rearrangement links TRBV11-3 to TRBJ2-1, with 8 bases identical to TRBD2. This sequence was found in a man aged 45-65 years with Graves' ophthalmopathy. The CDR3 sequence: CASSIIAGSYNEQFF. As DNA, the CDR3 is TGTGCCAGCAGCATAATAGCGGGGTCTTACAATGAGCAGTTCTTC.